Below are 28 T cell receptor beta chains sequenced from a single sample in a study of CD8 T cells in ankylosing spondylitis. TCRdb fed the 5' RACE reads into MiXCR, producing one record per CDR3 protein. The sample holds 30,000 to 45,000 distinct CDR3 sequences; roughly 13% are singletons and the top ten take roughly 32%. Sequences were obtained from synovial fluid, either unsorted or a sorted T cell fraction (not recorded which). The receptors shown here come from a male donor with ankylosing spondylitis.

This sequence joins TRBV20-1 and TRBJ2-1; 7 positions match TRBD2. The CDR3 has 11 amino acids. V was clipped by 4 bases and J by 10 bases; unmatched bases: 4. Germline loops: CDR1 DFQATT, CDR2 SNEGSKA (reference sequence). CDR3 bases: TGCAGTGCTACCCCGGGACTAGAGCAGTTCTTC. This codes for CSATPGLEQFF.

This clonotype occurred once. A much larger clone sits a single nucleotide away, making a read error possible. The chain recombines TRBV7-2 with TRBJ2-1; TRBD2 matches at 9 bases. Germline V lookup: CDR1 SGHTA, CDR2 FQGNSA. Unmatched junction bases numbered 11, after V lost 0 bases and J lost 8 bases. The CDR3 totals 17 residues. CDR3: CASSLAVCGGALDEQFF. In DNA, the CDR3 is TGTGCCAGCAGCTTAGCAGTTTGCGGGGGGGCTCTCGATGAGCAGTTCTTC.

This clonotype came up a few times. V usage is TRBV19 and J usage is TRBJ1-1, with a weak D call TRBD1 (5 bases). Trimming took off 8 bases at V and 2 bases at J, with 18 bases between the two ends. Looked up from germline, CDR1 is LNHDA and CDR2 is SQIVND (reference sequence). The CDR3 extends over 15 amino acids. Here the CDR3 DNA reads TGTGCCAGTGACCTACGGGGGTGGAACAACACTGAAGCTTTCTTT. Translation: CASDLRGWNNTEAFF.

The V call is TRBV3-1, the J call TRBJ2-2, with D perhaps TRBD2 (5 bases). Germline loops: CDR1 LGHDT, CDR2 YNNKEL (reference sequence). Between the trimmed V and J ends, which lost 1 base and 0 bases, there was a span of 15 bases. CDR3 size: 18 residues. The CDR3 DNA sequence: TGTGCCAGCAGCCAAGCGTCCTTAAGCGGAACGAACACCGGGGAGCTGTTTTTT. Translating it yields CASSQASLSGTNTGELFF.

J is TRBJ2-7 and V is TRBV12-3 or TRBV12-4; D may be TRBD1 (6 bases). The length of the CDR3 is 15 residues. The germline V and J ends were trimmed by 5 bases and 1 base, with 15 bases remaining between them. Written as DNA, the CDR3 is TGTGCCAGCAGTCCAGCCAACACAGGGTCCTACGAGCAGTACTTC. It translates to CASSPANTGSYEQYF.

The chain uses TRBV20-1 and TRBJ2-7, with TRBD2 as a possible D gene (7 bases). Germline-derived CDR1 and CDR2 are DFQATT and SNEGSKA (reference sequence). The CDR3 consists of 15 residues. Between the trimmed V and J ends, which lost 4 bases and 1 base, there was a span of 17 bases. This CDR3 reads CSATYPGGGSYEQYF. The CDR3 bases are TGCAGTGCTACCTATCCGGGGGGCGGTTCCTACGAGCAGTACTTC.

The chain has TRBV20-1 and TRBJ2-3; D could derive from TRBD1 or TRBD2 (5 bases each). CDR1 is DFQATT, CDR2 SNEGSKA, per germline (reference sequence). The CDR3 length is 14 residues. Trimming pared 1 base from V and 3 bases from J, leaving 11 bases between. The CDR3 region has the DNA TGCAGTGCTAGAGTTGGGGGAAGGACAGATACGCAGTATTTT. Encoded protein: CSARVGGRTDTQYF.

This clonotype was counted between two and nine times. The chain uses TRBV10-3 and TRBJ1-1; D possibly corresponds to TRBD1 (6 bases). This CDR3 is built from 13 residues. Germline-derived CDR1 and CDR2 are ENHRY and SYGVKD. V was trimmed by 6 bases and J by 1 base, leaving 9 bases between them. The CDR3, as DNA: TGTGCCATCAGGAAGGGGGAGAACACTGAAGCTTTCTTT. This codes for CAIRKGENTEAFF.

Many counts were recorded for this clonotype. The V gene is TRBV30, the J gene TRBJ2-2, with D possibly matching TRBD1 (7 bases). The CDR3 is 15 residues long. CDR1 GTSNPN and CDR2 SVGIG come from the germline V gene (reference sequence). Trimming removed 3 bases at V and 5 bases at J, with 16 bases between. CDR3 amino acids: CAWRSGGTETGELFF. The CDR3 DNA follows: TGTGCCTGGAGAAGTGGCGGGACAGAGACCGGGGAGCTGTTTTTT.

The sample holds many counts of this clonotype. The V call is TRBV7-8, the J call TRBJ1-5; possibly TRBD1 for D (5 bases). There are 15 residues in the CDR3. The V gene lost 1 base and the J gene lost 7 bases, with 14 bases spanning the gap. Germline CDR1 is SGHVS and CDR2 is FQNEAQ. The CDR3: CASSLGTGVRQPQHF. CDR3 DNA: TGTGCCAGCAGCTTAGGAACAGGCGTGAGGCAGCCCCAGCATTTT.

This clonotype was counted ten times or more. The gene calls are TRBV19 and TRBJ2-5; 8 nucleotides align to TRBD2. The CDR3 consists of 15 residues. V lost 5 bases and J lost 5; bases outside the gene matches: 10. Germline V gene lookup returns CDR1 LNHDA and CDR2 SQIVND (reference sequence). CDR3 nucleotides: TGTGCCAGTAGTTCGGGGGGACTAGGTCGGGAGACCCAGTACTTC. It encodes CASSSGGLGRETQYF.

The chain carries TRBV6-1 and TRBJ2-5, with 8 bases matching TRBD1. CDR3 length equals 14 residues. V shed 7 bases, J shed 4 bases, and the junction held 8 bases outside the gene matches. Germline V gene data show CDR1 as MNHNS and CDR2 as SASEGT. The CDR3 DNA is TGTGCCAGCAATCCCGGACAGGGTGGAGAGACCCAGTACTTC. Translated: CASNPGQGGETQYF.

The table lists this clonotype with many counts. The J gene is TRBJ2-1, the V gene TRBV4-2, with TRBD2 matching over 9 bases. Trimming at V came to 0 bases and at J to 7 bases, leaving 4 bases not matched to a gene. This CDR3 spans 15 amino acids. Germline values: CDR1 LGHNA, CDR2 YNFKEQ. The CDR3 coding sequence is TGTGCCAGCAGCCAAGAGGTAGCGGGGGCTAATGAGCAGTTCTTC. Its protein is CASSQEVAGANEQFF.

This clonotype was observed a handful of times. The V call is TRBV28, the J call TRBJ2-7; TRBD1 matches 9 bases. After removal of 6 bases from V and 3 bases from J, the junction contained 6 bases not matched to a gene. Germline CDR1 reads MDHEN; CDR2 reads SYDVKM. The CDR3 runs 14 residues. This CDR3 reads CASRQPGQGYEQYF. CDR3 nucleotide sequence: TGTGCCAGCAGACAACCGGGACAGGGCTACGAGCAGTACTTC.

The table lists this clonotype with many counts. V is TRBV20-1 and J is TRBJ2-1; 8 bases are a match to TRBD2. The CDR3 consists of 16 residues. Per germline, CDR1 DFQATT and CDR2 SNEGSKA (reference sequence). V was clipped by 3 bases and J by 4 bases; unmatched bases: 11. The CDR3: CSASVTRLAPYNEQFF. CDR3 DNA sequence: TGCAGTGCTAGCGTCACAAGACTAGCGCCGTACAATGAGCAGTTCTTC.

This clonotype was picked up many times. This chain connects TRBV27 to TRBJ2-7, with 8 bases aligning to TRBD2. This CDR3 spans 15 amino acids. CDR1 is MNHEY and CDR2 is SMNVEV in the germline V gene (reference sequence). The ends lost 5 bases at V and 3 bases at J; junction bases unmatched: 9. For the CDR3, the DNA is TGTGCCAGCAGTCCAAGGGGCGGGAGGATCTACGAGCAGTACTTC. It encodes CASSPRGGRIYEQYF.

On this clonotype: A much larger clone sits a single nucleotide away, making a read error possible. This rearrangement joins TRBV7-2 to TRBJ2-7; 7 bases map to TRBD1. Germline V gene lookup returns CDR1 SGHTA and CDR2 FQGNSA. The CDR3 has 13 amino acids. V shed 4 bases, J shed 1 base, and the junction held 1 base outside the gene matches. CDR3 nucleotides: TGTGCCAGCAGCTGGACAGGTTCCTACGAGCAGTACTTC. Translation: CASSWTGSYEQYF.

The table lists this clonotype with many counts. CDR3 in DNA: TGCGCCAGCAGCTGGGGGACCTGGAATGAGCAGTTCTTC. It encodes CASSWGTWNEQFF. This rearrangement joins TRBV5-1 to TRBJ2-1, with D tentatively TRBD1 or TRBD2 (5 bases each). Trimming removed 3 bases from V and 7 bases from J, with 11 bases in between. The CDR3 is 13 residues long. The germline gives CDR1 SGHRS, CDR2 YFSETQ. Variable domain in full (rest from reference TRBV5-1 and TRBJ2-1): KAGVTQTPRYLIKTRGQQVTLSCSPISGHRSVSWYQQTPGQGLQFLFEYFSETQRNKGNFPGRFSGRQFSNSRSEMNVSTLELGDSALYLCASSWGTWNEQFFGPGTRLTVL.

The V and J genes are TRBV5-5 and TRBJ2-2, with a tentative D call TRBD1 (5 bases). Germline CDR1 and CDR2: SGHKS and YYEKEE (reference sequence). V shed 6 bases and J shed 1 base, with 10 bases lying between them. This CDR3 has 14 residues. Here the CDR3 DNA reads TGTGCCAGCACCTCCGACAGGAACACCGGGGAGCTGTTTTTT. The encoded protein is CASTSDRNTGELFF.

This clonotype was counted between two and nine times. The chain carries TRBV18 and TRBJ1-5, with D maybe TRBD1 (6 bases). The germline gives CDR1 KGHSH, CDR2 LQKENI. The CDR3 is 14 residues long. V lost 2 bases and J lost 3, with 8 bases in between. CDR3 DNA sequence: TGTGCCAGCTCACCAGGACAGCCCAATCAGCCCCAGCATTTT. Translation: CASSPGQPNQPQHF.

This clonotype has only a few counts. V gene TRBV12-5 combines with J gene TRBJ2-5; the match to TRBD2 covers 11 bases. J lost 3 bases, V lost 1 base, and 7 bases had no gene match. CDR1 is LGHNT, CDR2 FRNRAP, per germline. This CDR3 is 17 amino acids long. CDR3 bases: TGTGCTAGTGGTTTGGGGACACTAGCGGGAGTAGAAGAGACCCAGTACTTC. Amino acids: CASGLGTLAGVEETQYF.

This clonotype was counted a few times. V and J are TRBV28 and TRBJ2-7; 9 bases are a match to TRBD2. With V trimmed by 4 bases and J by 1 base, 2 bases remained unmatched. Germline CDR1 and CDR2: MDHEN and SYDVKM. The CDR3 is 14 amino acids. This chain's CDR3 is CASSSTSGSYEQYF. Here the CDR3 DNA reads TGTGCCAGCAGTTCGACTAGCGGATCCTACGAGCAGTACTTC.

This clonotype was recorded many times. The CDR3 DNA reads as TGTGCCAGCAGCTTGGCCCGGGGGGCGAGCTATGGCTACACCTTC. This encodes CASSLARGASYGYTF. The chain is built from TRBV5-6 and TRBJ1-2, with TRBD1 as a possible D gene (6 bases). Germline CDR1 SGHDT, CDR2 YYEEEE. This CDR3 has 15 amino acids. The germline V and J ends were trimmed by 0 bases and 4 bases, with 13 bases remaining between them.

The V and J genes are TRBV7-9 and TRBJ2-6; perhaps TRBD1 as D (5 bases). The CDR3 loop spans 15 amino acids. CDR1 and CDR2 (germline): SEHNR, FQNEAQ (reference sequence). V was cut by 3 bases and J by 0 bases, with 6 bases left in between. DNA of the CDR3: TGTGCCAGCAGCTTGACAGTCTCTGGGGCCAACGTCCTGACTTTC. Translation: CASSLTVSGANVLTF.

The chain recombines TRBV4-3 with TRBJ2-2, with 7 bases fitting TRBD2. J was trimmed by 3 bases and V by 3 bases; bases with no gene match: 4. This CDR3 region has 15 residues. Looked up from germline, CDR1 is LGHNA and CDR2 is YSLEER. The CDR3 DNA reads as TGCGCCAGCAGCCATGGGGGGGTACACACCGGGGAGCTGTTTTTT. Residues: CASSHGGVHTGELFF.

This clonotype was seen a few times. The chain employs TRBV29-1 and TRBJ2-4; possibly TRBD2 for D (7 bases). CDR1 SQVTM and CDR2 ANQGSEA come from the germline V gene. The length of the CDR3 is 15 residues. V shed 6 bases and J shed 2 bases, with 17 bases lying between them. CDR3 in DNA: TGCAGCGTACAATTTGAGGGGGGGCCCAAAAACATTCAGTACTTC. It encodes CSVQFEGGPKNIQYF.

This clonotype was seen a handful of times. The J gene is TRBJ2-1, the V gene TRBV6-1; either TRBD1 or TRBD2 may supply D (6 bases each). Trimming cost V 8 bases and J 10 bases, with 15 bases left between them. The CDR3 is 12 amino acids. The germline CDR1 and CDR2 sequences are MNHNS and SASEGT. CDR3 DNA: TGTGCCAGCCGGGGACAAGGGAGGGAGCAGTTCTTC. This gives the protein CASRGQGREQFF.

The V gene is TRBV10-3, the J gene TRBJ1-1, with 7 bases fitting TRBD1. The CDR3 sequence is 13 residues long. Trimming removed 6 bases from V and 2 bases from J; junction bases left unmatched: 3. The germline V gene has CDR1 ENHRY and CDR2 SYGVKD. The CDR3 nucleotides are TGTGCCATCAGGAGACAGGGAAACACTGAAGCTTTCTTT. Its translation: CAIRRQGNTEAFF.